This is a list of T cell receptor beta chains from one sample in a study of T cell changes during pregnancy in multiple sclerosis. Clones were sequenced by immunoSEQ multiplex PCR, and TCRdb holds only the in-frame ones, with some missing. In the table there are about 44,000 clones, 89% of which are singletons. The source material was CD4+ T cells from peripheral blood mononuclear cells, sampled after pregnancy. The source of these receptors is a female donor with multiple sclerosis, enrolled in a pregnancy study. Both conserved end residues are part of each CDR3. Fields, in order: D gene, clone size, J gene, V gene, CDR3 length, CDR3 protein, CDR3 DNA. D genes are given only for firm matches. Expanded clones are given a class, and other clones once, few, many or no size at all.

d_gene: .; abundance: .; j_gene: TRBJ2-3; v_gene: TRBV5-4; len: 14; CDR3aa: CASSFPLAADTQYF; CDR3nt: TGTGCCAGCAGCTTCCCACTAGCAGCAGATACGCAGTATTTT
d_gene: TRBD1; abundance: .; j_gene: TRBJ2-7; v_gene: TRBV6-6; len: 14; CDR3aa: CASRPGQGNYEQYF; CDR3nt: TGTGCCAGCAGGCCGGGACAGGGAAACTACGAGCAGTACTTC
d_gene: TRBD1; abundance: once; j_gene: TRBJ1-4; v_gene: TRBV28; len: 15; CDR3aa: CASSEVQGAREKLFF; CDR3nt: TGTGCCAGCAGTGAGGTACAGGGGGCGCGGGAAAAACTGTTTTTT
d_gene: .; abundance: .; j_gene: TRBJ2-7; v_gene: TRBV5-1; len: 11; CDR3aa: CASLPKREQYF; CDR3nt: TGCGCCAGTCTCCCCAAGCGCGAGCAGTACTTC
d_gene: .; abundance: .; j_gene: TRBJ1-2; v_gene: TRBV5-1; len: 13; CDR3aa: CASSLGQNYGYTF; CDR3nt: TGCGCCAGCAGCCTCGGACAGAACTATGGCTACACCTTC
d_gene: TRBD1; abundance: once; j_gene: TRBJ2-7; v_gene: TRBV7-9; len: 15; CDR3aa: CASSLVGQGAGEQYF; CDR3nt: TGTGCCAGCAGCTTAGTGGGACAGGGGGCGGGCGAGCAGTACTTC
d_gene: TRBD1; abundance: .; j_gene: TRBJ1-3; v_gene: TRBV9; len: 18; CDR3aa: CASSVFPLGQGGGNTIYF; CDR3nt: TGTGCCAGCAGCGTATTCCCCCTCGGACAGGGTGGAGGAAACACCATATATTTT
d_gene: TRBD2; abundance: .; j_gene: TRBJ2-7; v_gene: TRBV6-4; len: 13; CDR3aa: CAITGTSGYEQYF; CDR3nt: TGTGCCATCACGGGGACTAGCGGTTACGAGCAGTACTTC
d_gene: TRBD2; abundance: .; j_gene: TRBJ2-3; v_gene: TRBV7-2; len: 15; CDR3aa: CASSQAAGGTDTQYF; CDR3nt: TGTGCCAGCAGCCAGGCGGCGGGGGGCACAGATACGCAGTATTTT
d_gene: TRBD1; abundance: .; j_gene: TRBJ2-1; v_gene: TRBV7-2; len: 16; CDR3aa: CASSLAGQVGGGGQFF; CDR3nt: TGTGCCAGCAGCTTAGCGGGACAGGTTGGAGGAGGGGGGCAGTTCTTC
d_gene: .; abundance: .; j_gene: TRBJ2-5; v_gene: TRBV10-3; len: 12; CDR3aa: CAISPAAETQYF; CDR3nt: TGTGCCATCAGTCCAGCGGCGGAGACCCAGTACTTC
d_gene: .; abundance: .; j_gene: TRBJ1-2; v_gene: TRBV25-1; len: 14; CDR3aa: CASSESAGNYGYTF; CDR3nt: TGTGCCAGCAGTGAATCGGCAGGGAACTATGGCTACACCTTC
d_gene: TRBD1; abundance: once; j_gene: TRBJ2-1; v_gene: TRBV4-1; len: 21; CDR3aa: CASSQVWVGQGAAGIYNEQFF; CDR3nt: TGCGCCAGCAGCCAAGTTTGGGTCGGACAGGGGGCCGCAGGGATCTACAATGAGCAGTTCTTC
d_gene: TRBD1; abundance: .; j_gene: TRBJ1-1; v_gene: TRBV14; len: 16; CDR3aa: CASSQEDRGWDTEAFF; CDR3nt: TGTGCCAGCAGCCAGGAGGACAGGGGATGGGACACTGAAGCTTTCTTT
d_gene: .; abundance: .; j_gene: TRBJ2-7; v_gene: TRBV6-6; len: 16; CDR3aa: CASSSHRGASYYEQYF; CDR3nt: TGTGCCAGCAGTTCCCATCGGGGGGCCTCCTACTACGAGCAGTACTTC
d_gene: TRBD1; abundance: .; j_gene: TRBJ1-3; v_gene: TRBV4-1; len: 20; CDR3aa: CASSQEEGGTGDLSGNTIYF; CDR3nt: TGCGCCAGCAGCCAAGAAGAAGGCGGGACAGGGGACCTCTCTGGAAACACCATATATTTT
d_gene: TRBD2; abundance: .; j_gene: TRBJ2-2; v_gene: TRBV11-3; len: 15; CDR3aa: CASSSGLVVAGELFF; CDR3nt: TGTGCCAGCAGCTCCGGACTAGTGGTGGCCGGGGAGCTGTTTTTT
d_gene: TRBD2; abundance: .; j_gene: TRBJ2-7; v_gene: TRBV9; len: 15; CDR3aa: CASSLRGRASYEQYF; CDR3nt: TGTGCCAGCAGCCTTCGCGGGAGGGCCTCCTACGAGCAGTACTTC
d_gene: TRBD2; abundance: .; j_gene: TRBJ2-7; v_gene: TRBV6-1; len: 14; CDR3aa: CASRTGTRAYEQYF; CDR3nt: TGTGCCAGCAGAACCGGGACTAGGGCCTACGAGCAGTACTTC
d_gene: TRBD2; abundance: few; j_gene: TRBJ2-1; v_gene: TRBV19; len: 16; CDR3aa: CASSTGGAGGYNEQFF; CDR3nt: TGTGCCAGTAGTACTGGGGGGGCGGGAGGTTACAATGAGCAGTTCTTC
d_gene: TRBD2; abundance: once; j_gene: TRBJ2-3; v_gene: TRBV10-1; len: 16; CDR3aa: CASSTGLAGVGDTQYF; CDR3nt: TGCGCCAGCAGTACGGGACTAGCGGGAGTCGGGGATACGCAGTATTTT
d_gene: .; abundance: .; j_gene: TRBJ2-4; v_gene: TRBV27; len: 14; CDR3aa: CASSLAGTKNIQYF; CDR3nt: TGTGCCAGCAGTTTGGCAGGGACCAAAAACATTCAGTACTTC
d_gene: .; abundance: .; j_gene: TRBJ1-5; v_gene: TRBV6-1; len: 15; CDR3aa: CASSEEAGPDQPQHF; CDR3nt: TGTGCCAGCAGTGAAGAGGCAGGGCCTGATCAGCCCCAGCATTTT
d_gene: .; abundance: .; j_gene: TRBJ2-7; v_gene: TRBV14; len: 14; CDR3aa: CASSHLGGKYEQYF; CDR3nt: TGTGCCAGCAGCCATTTGGGGGGTAAATACGAGCAGTACTTC
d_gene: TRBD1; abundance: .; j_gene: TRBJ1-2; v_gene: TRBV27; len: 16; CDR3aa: CASSLSRQGPLYGYTF; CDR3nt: TGTGCCAGCAGTTTATCTAGACAGGGCCCACTCTATGGCTACACCTTC
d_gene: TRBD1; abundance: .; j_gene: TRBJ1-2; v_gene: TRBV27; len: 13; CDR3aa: CASSFTGAYGYTF; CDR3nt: TGTGCCAGCAGTTTTACAGGGGCCTATGGCTACACCTTC
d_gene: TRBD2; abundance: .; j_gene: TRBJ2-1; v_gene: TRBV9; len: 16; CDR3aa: CASSVGRTSGGYEQFF; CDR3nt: TGTGCCAGCAGCGTAGGACGGACTAGCGGGGGCTATGAGCAGTTCTTC
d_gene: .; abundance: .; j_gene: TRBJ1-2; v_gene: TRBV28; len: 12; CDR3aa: CASSPGFSGYTF; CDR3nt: TGTGCCAGCAGTCCGGGGTTTTCTGGCTACACCTTC
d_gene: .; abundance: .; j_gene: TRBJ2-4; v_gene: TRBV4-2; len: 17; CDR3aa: CASSQATSTVAKNIQYF; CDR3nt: TGTGCCAGCAGCCAAGCAACATCCACAGTAGCCAAAAACATTCAGTACTTC
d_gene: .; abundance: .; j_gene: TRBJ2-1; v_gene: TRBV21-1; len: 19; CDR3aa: CASSKTGTRLPSSYNEQFF; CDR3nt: TGTGCCAGCAGCAAAACCGGGACTAGATTACCGAGCTCCTACAATGAGCAGTTCTTC
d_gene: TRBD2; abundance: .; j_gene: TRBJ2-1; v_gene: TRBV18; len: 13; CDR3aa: CASSERLAVEQFF; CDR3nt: TGTGCCAGCTCGGAAAGACTAGCGGTTGAGCAGTTCTTC
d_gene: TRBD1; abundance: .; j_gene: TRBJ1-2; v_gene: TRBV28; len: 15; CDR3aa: CASSLEDRGFIGYTF; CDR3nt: TGTGCCAGCAGTTTAGAGGACAGGGGGTTTATTGGCTACACCTTC
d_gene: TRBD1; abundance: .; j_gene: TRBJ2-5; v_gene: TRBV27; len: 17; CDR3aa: CASRSIRDSYNQETQYF; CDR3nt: TGTGCCAGCAGATCAATCCGGGACAGCTATAACCAAGAGACCCAGTACTTC
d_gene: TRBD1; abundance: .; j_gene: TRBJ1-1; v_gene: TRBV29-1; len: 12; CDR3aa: CSAYGQAGLAFF; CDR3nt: TGCAGCGCTTATGGACAGGCTGGATTAGCTTTCTTT
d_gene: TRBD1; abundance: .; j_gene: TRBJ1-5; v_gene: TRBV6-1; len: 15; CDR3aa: CASATTGQGYQPQHF; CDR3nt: TGTGCCAGCGCGACGACTGGACAGGGCTATCAGCCCCAGCATTTT
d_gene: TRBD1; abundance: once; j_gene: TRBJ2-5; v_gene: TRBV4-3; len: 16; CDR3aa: CASSQDRDRQQETQYF; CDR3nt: TGCGCCAGCAGCCAAGATCGGGACAGACAACAAGAGACCCAGTACTTC
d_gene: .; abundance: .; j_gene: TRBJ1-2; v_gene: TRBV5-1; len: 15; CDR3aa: CASSYDSQGYYGYTF; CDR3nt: TGCGCCAGCAGCTACGACAGTCAGGGGTACTATGGCTACACCTTC
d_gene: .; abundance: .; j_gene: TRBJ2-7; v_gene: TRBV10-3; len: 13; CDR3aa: CAIAASDSYEQYF; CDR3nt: TGTGCCATCGCGGCCTCTGACTCCTACGAGCAGTACTTC
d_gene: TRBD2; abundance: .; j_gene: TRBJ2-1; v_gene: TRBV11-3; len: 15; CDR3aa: CASSLGAGGHNEQFF; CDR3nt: TGTGCCAGCAGCTTAGGCGCGGGAGGTCACAATGAGCAGTTCTTC